Listed here are 13 T cell receptor beta chains from one sample, sequenced in a study of shared clonotypes between healthy human individuals. Sequencing used immunoSEQ multiplex PCR; TCRdb keeps in-frame clones, though not all of them. The sample has more than 2 million clones, about 95% seen once. Sequencing was carried out using naive CD4+ T cells sorted from blood. Indicated subset: CD45RA+ positively selected. All receptors come from a man aged 18 to 30 in good health.

This clone was detected only once. This may be a read error: a much more frequent sequence differs by one nucleotide. Different DNA sequences within this sample yield the same CDR3. This chain uses TRBV25-1 with TRBJ1-5, with D hard to call. Per the germline V gene, CDR1 is MGHDK and CDR2 is SYGVNS. With 6 bases removed from V and 0 bases from J, the gap between germline ends came to 3 bases. The length of the CDR3 is 12 residues. The CDR3: CASSDSNQPQHF. DNA of the CDR3: TGTGCCAGCAGCGATAGCAATCAGCCCCAGCATTTT. Looking up the rest from reference TRBV25-1 and TRBJ1-5 gives the full variable domain: EADIYQTPRYLVIGTGKKITLECSQTMGHDKMYWYQQDPGMELHLIHYSYGVNSTEKGDLSSESTVSRIRTEHFPLTLESARPSHTSQYLCASSDSNQPQHFGDGTRLSIL.

This clone was observed a single time. V is TRBV29-1 and J is TRBJ1-4; D is perhaps TRBD1 (5 bases). V lost 4 bases, J lost 4 bases, and 10 bases lay in between. The CDR3 is 13 residues long. The germline V gene encodes CDR1 SQVTM and CDR2 ANQGSEA. The CDR3 loop reads CSVGTGRNEKLFF. The CDR3 DNA reads TGCAGCGTTGGAACGGGGCGTAATGAAAAACTGTTTTTT. Filled out from reference TRBV29-1 and TRBJ1-4, the complete variable domain reads SAVISQKPSRDICQRGTSLTIQCQVDSQVTMMFWYRQQPGQSLTLIATANQGSEATYESGFVIDKFPISRPNLTFSTLTVSNMSPEDSSIYLCSVGTGRNEKLFFGSGTQLSVL.

The chain employs TRBV2 and TRBJ2-5; D possibly corresponds to TRBD1 (6 bases). V was pared by 11 bases and J by 2 bases, with 15 bases between. The CDR3 sequence is 13 residues long. The germline V gene has CDR1 SNHLY and CDR2 FYNNEI. CDR3 in amino acids: CASRGTKQETQYF. Here the CDR3 DNA reads TGTGCCTCTAGGGGGACGAAACAAGAGACCCAGTACTTC.

CDR3 sequence (DNA): TGTGCCAGCAGTGAGGGGACAGGGTTTCGCAATCAGCCCCAGCATTTT. Amino acid sequence: CASSEGTGFRNQPQHF. The chain joins TRBV6-1 to TRBJ1-5; 9 bases are a match to TRBD1. There are 16 residues in the CDR3. Germline loops: CDR1 MNHNS, CDR2 SASEGT. The ends lost 3 bases at V and 2 bases at J; junction bases unmatched: 5.

This clone was seen once. The CDR3 here is CASSYKGGSADTQYF. DNA for the CDR3: TGTGCCAGCAGTTACAAAGGGGGATCCGCAGATACGCAGTATTTT. The V call is TRBV6-5, the J call TRBJ2-3; D may be TRBD1 (6 bases). CDR1 MNHEY and CDR2 SVGAGI come from the germline V gene. V lost 2 bases, J lost 4 bases, and 13 bases lay in between. The CDR3 is made up of 15 amino acids.

This chain links TRBV19 with TRBJ2-5; TRBD1 matches 7 bases. In germline, CDR1 is LNHDA, CDR2 SQIVND (reference sequence). The CDR3 is made up of 14 amino acids. J was trimmed by 4 bases and V by 1 base; bases with no gene match: 3. CDR3 DNA: TGTGCCAGTAGTATAGGTCAGGGGGTAGAGACCCAGTACTTC. This sequence encodes CASSIGQGVETQYF.

This chain connects TRBV28 to TRBJ1-4; D is perhaps TRBD1 (5 bases). Deletions cut 3 bases from V and 0 bases from J, with 14 bases between. Germline CDR1 is MDHEN and CDR2 is SYDVKM. The length of the CDR3 is 17 residues. The CDR3 region has the DNA TGTGCCAGCAGTTTGGGGCGTTGGGGTGCAACTAATGAAAAACTGTTTTTT. Residues: CASSLGRWGATNEKLFF. Complete variable domain (other parts from reference TRBV28 and TRBJ1-4): DVKVTQSSRYLVKRTGEKVFLECVQDMDHENMFWYRQDPGLGLRLIYFSYDVKMKEKGDIPEGYSVSREKKERFSLILESASTNQTSMYLCASSLGRWGATNEKLFFGSGTQLSVL.

This clone was seen once. CDR3 bases: TGTGCCAGCAGTGAGGGACAGGGGGCAAGGAAACTGTTTTTT. Amino acid sequence: CASSEGQGARKLFF. The V call is TRBV2, the J call TRBJ1-4, with TRBD1 identical over 12 bases. J gave up 11 bases and V 3 bases, and 4 bases lay outside the gene matches. Germline V gives CDR1 SNHLY, CDR2 FYNNEI. There are 14 residues in the CDR3.

The chain employs TRBV20-1 and TRBJ2-1; D is possibly TRBD1 or TRBD2 (5 bases each). The CDR3 is made up of 11 amino acids. V was pared by 6 bases and J by 13 bases, with 16 bases between. In germline, CDR1 is DFQATT, CDR2 SNEGSKA (reference sequence). CDR3 amino acids: CSAPGRDQQFF. The CDR3 coding sequence is TGCAGTGCCCCTGGCCGGGACCAACAGTTCTTC.

The V and J genes are TRBV2 and TRBJ1-1, with unresolved D. The CDR3 is 14 amino acids. The ends were cut back, 6 bases at V and 1 base at J, with 12 bases in the middle. Germline CDR1 is SNHLY and CDR2 is FYNNEI. The CDR3 nucleotides are TGTGCCAGCAGGGTCAGGAGTGAGAACACTGAAGCTTTCTTT. Its translation: CASRVRSENTEAFF.

This chain connects TRBV6-6 to TRBJ1-5; D is undetermined. Trimming pared 6 bases from V and 0 bases from J, leaving 12 bases between. The CDR3 runs 15 residues. From germline, CDR1 is MNHNY and CDR2 SVGAGI (reference sequence). CDR3 coding DNA: TGTGCCAGCAGCTGGGCTGGTGATAGCAATCAGCCCCAGCATTTT. Protein sequence: CASSWAGDSNQPQHF.

The rearrangement uses TRBV9 and TRBJ2-3, with 13 nucleotides matching TRBD2. Trimming removed 0 bases from V and 1 base from J; junction bases left unmatched: 5. The CDR3 consists of 18 residues. The V gene's germline CDR1 is SGDLS and CDR2 YYNGEE. This CDR3 is CASSVGTSGRAGTDTQYF. DNA of the CDR3: TGTGCCAGCAGCGTAGGAACTAGCGGGAGGGCCGGCACAGATACGCAGTATTTT.

This chain links TRBV5-1 with TRBJ1-1; 9 bases align to TRBD1. This CDR3 has 17 residues. The V segment lost 4 bases and the J segment 1 base; nucleotides outside the gene matches: 11. CDR1 and CDR2 from the germline V gene are SGHRS and YFSETQ. CDR3: CASSHRTGEAKNTEAFF. CDR3 nucleotide sequence: TGCGCCAGCAGCCACCGGACAGGGGAGGCCAAGAACACTGAAGCTTTCTTT.